This T cell receptor (beta chain) is drawn from a study of T cell repertoires in cytomegalovirus infection. The overall study: Public TCR beta signature analysis indicated the presence of both CMV infection and matching HLA type. Study results and limitations: In two of eight donors, the top clonotype was HLA-C-restricted CMV-specific. People with CMV and the relevant HLA were identified by cumulative public TCR beta family frequency.

This clonotype was seen many times. What it recognizes is unknown. MiXCR was run by TCRdb on the reads, yielding one entry per CDR3 protein. The sample has 500,000 to 600,000 distinct CDR3 sequences, more than 15% seen once. The germline CDR1 and CDR2 sequences are MNHEY and SVGAGI. This CDR3 is 16 amino acids long. The V gene lost 6 bases and the J gene lost 4 bases, with 22 bases spanning the gap. The receptor was derived from a human donor in good health (CMV status not recorded). Some clones in this sample may be carry-over from other donors' samples. J is TRBJ2-7 and V is TRBV6-5; tentative D call: TRBD2 (6 bases). The material sequenced was CD8+ T cells from PBMCs. DNA of the CDR3: TGTGCCAGCAGGGGCACGGGCATCCGGGGGTCGTACGAGCAGTACTTC. This translates into CASRGTGIRGSYEQYF.